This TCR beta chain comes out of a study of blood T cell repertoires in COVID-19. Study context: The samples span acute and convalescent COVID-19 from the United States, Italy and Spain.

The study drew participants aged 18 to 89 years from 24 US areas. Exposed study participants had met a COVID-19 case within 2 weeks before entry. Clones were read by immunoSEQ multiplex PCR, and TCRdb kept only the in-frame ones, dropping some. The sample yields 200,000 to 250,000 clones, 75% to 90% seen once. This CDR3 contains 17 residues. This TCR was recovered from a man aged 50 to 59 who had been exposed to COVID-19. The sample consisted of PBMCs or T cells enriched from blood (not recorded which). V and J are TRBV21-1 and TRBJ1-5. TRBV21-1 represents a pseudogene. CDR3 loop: CASSKVAGLAGNQPQHF. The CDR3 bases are TGTGCCAGCAGCAAAGTGGCAGGGCTAGCGGGCAATCAGCCCCAGCATTTT.